These 17 T cell receptor beta chains originate from one sample sequenced in a study of OX40 agonist ivuxolimab in advanced cancers. The repertoire was sequenced with immunoSEQ multiplex PCR; TCRdb's copy has only in-frame clones and lacks some. Of roughly 23,000 clones in the sample, 70% to 90% were seen once. This specimen was CD4+ or CD8+ T cells sorted from blood, taken in a trial of the OX40 agonist ivuxolimab. The receptor set was obtained from an adult with an advanced solid tumor such as melanoma, head and neck, liver or kidney cancer.

J is TRBJ2-1 and V is TRBV2; 12 bases are a match to TRBD2. This CDR3 contains 15 residues. Germline-derived CDR1 and CDR2 are SNHLY and FYNNEI. Losses at the gene ends were 9 bases for V and 4 bases for J; bases not matched to a gene: 7. The CDR3 loop reads CARTLAGGRYNEQFF. CDR3 sequence (DNA): TGTGCCAGGACCCTAGCGGGGGGGCGATACAATGAGCAGTTCTTC.

The chain uses TRBV9 and TRBJ1-1; 7 bases align to TRBD1. The trim removed 0 bases at V and 8 bases at J, leaving 7 bases unmatched. This CDR3 spans 14 amino acids. CDR1 and CDR2 (germline): SGDLS, YYNGEE. CDR3 sequence: CASSVGWTGTEAFF. CDR3 nucleotide sequence: TGTGCCAGCAGCGTAGGATGGACAGGAACCGAAGCTTTCTTT.

The gene calls are TRBV5-6 and TRBJ1-5, with 7 bases matching TRBD1. CDR3 length: 12 amino acids. Germline CDR1 reads SGHDT; CDR2 reads YYEEEE. Germline trimming cut 0 bases from V and 12 bases from J; bases unmatched to any gene: 3. The CDR3 DNA follows: TGTGCCAGCAGCTTGGGACAGGGTTACCAGCATTTT. Encoded protein: CASSLGQGYQHF.

This clone turned up a few times. V gene TRBV30 combines with J gene TRBJ1-6, with D perhaps matching TRBD1 (5 bases). The CDR3 consists of 12 residues. Germline-derived CDR1 and CDR2 are GTSNPN and SVGIG (reference sequence). With 2 bases removed from V and 7 bases from J, the gap between germline ends came to 6 bases. CDR3 sequence: CAWSPGNSPLHF. CDR3 DNA sequence: TGTGCCTGGAGTCCAGGGAATTCACCCCTCCACTTT.

The chain recombines TRBV27 with TRBJ2-7; a weak D match, TRBD1 (5 bases). Germline V gives CDR1 MNHEY, CDR2 SMNVEV (reference sequence). With 0 bases removed from V and 4 bases from J, the gap between germline ends came to 22 bases. There are 18 residues in the CDR3. For the CDR3, the DNA is TGTGCCAGCAGTTTATCCATTTCAGACCCGACAAAGGGGTACGAGCAGTACTTC. It is translated as CASSLSISDPTKGYEQYF.

The rearrangement links TRBV4-1 to TRBJ1-5, with TRBD1 matching over 8 bases. Looked up from germline, CDR1 is MGHRA and CDR2 is YSYEKL. The CDR3 is 14 amino acids. J gave up 4 bases and V 4 bases, and 3 bases lay outside the gene matches. The CDR3 nucleotides are TGCGCCAGCAGCCCAACAGGGGGGAATCAGCCCCAGCATTTT. This encodes CASSPTGGNQPQHF.

The rearrangement uses TRBV28 and TRBJ1-5; D is unclear. The CDR3 consists of 15 residues. Per the germline V gene, CDR1 is MDHEN and CDR2 is SYDVKM. V lost 8 bases, J lost 5 bases, and 19 bases lay in between. The CDR3: CASASPRARDQPQHF. The DNA for the CDR3 is TGTGCCAGCGCGTCCCCGCGGGCTCGTGATCAGCCCCAGCATTTT.

The chain is built from TRBV7-6 and TRBJ1-1; D gene uncertain. This CDR3 spans 14 amino acids. Per germline, CDR1 SGHVS and CDR2 FNYEAQ. V was shortened by 5 bases and J by 4 bases, with 14 bases between the two germline ends. This CDR3 reads CASSQGTKGTEAFF. The CDR3 DNA reads as TGTGCCAGCAGCCAAGGCACAAAGGGCACTGAAGCTTTCTTT.

The chain joins TRBV9 to TRBJ2-7, with D perhaps TRBD1 or TRBD2 (5 bases each). The CDR3 is made up of 13 amino acids. V lost 6 bases, J lost 6 bases, and 16 bases lay in between. Germline V gives CDR1 SGDLS, CDR2 YYNGEE. Written as DNA, the CDR3 is TGTGCCAGCAATACCGGGACGCCGGGCGAGCAGTACTTC. Amino acids: CASNTGTPGEQYF.

In its sample, this clone ranks as medium-sized. The gene calls are TRBV4-1 and TRBJ2-5, with D perhaps being TRBD1 or TRBD2 (6 bases each). The CDR3 sequence is 15 residues long. The V end was cut by 5 bases, the J end by 1 base, with 14 bases between. Germline V CDR1 and CDR2: MGHRA, YSYEKL. The CDR3 DNA reads as TGCGCCAGCAGCATTCAAGGGGGGACCCAAGAGACCCAGTACTTC. It specifies CASSIQGGTQETQYF.

A remark on this clone: Other DNA sequences in this sample translate to the same CDR3. This chain uses TRBV6-6 with TRBJ1-1, with a tentative D call TRBD1 (5 bases). From germline, CDR1 is MNHNY and CDR2 SVGAGI (reference sequence). The CDR3 has 13 residues. Between the trimmed V and J ends, which lost 10 bases and 9 bases, there was a span of 21 bases. This chain's CDR3 is CATRHRGEYQAFF. The CDR3 nucleotides read TGTGCCACGCGACACAGAGGGGAATATCAAGCTTTCTTT.

This sequence joins TRBV2 and TRBJ1-1; the D gene is possibly TRBD1 (5 bases). The ends were cut back, 7 bases at V and 0 bases at J, with 9 bases in the middle. Germline V gene data show CDR1 as SNHLY and CDR2 as FYNNEI. The CDR3 has 13 amino acids. DNA of the CDR3: TGTGCCAGCACCGTGGGGGTGAACACTGAAGCTTTCTTT. Translating gives CASTVGVNTEAFF. Looking up the rest from reference TRBV2 and TRBJ1-1 gives the full variable domain: EPEVTQTPSHQVTQMGQEVILRCVPISNHLYFYWYRQILGQKVEFLVSFYNNEISEKSEIFDDQFSVERPDGSNFTLKIRSTKLEDSAMYFCASTVGVNTEAFFGQGTRLTVV.

V is TRBV19 and J is TRBJ2-7; the D gene could be TRBD1 or TRBD2 (5 bases each). V was pared by 6 bases and J by 1 base, with 16 bases between. CDR3 length: 15 amino acids. Germline assignment: CDR1 LNHDA and CDR2 SQIVND (reference sequence). The DNA of the CDR3 is TGTGCCAGTAGCTCCGGGACCCACGGGTCCTACGAGCAGTACTTC. This translates into CASSSGTHGSYEQYF.

The chain uses TRBV13 and TRBJ1-3; 9 bases line up with TRBD1. The CDR3 contains 16 residues. CDR1 is PRHDT and CDR2 is FYEKMQ in the germline V gene (reference sequence). V lost 0 bases and J lost 3; bases outside the gene matches: 3. The CDR3, as DNA: TGTGCCAGCAGCTTAGGTACAGGGGGCAATGGAAACACCATATATTTT. This translates into CASSLGTGGNGNTIYF.

The genes are TRBV19 and TRBJ1-2; 7 positions match TRBD1. J gave up 6 bases and V 4 bases, and 5 bases lay outside the gene matches. The CDR3 runs 13 residues. Germline V gene data show CDR1 as LNHDA and CDR2 as SQIVND (reference sequence). The DNA of the CDR3 is TGTGCCAGTAGTACGCCGCAGGGGGATGGCTACACCTTC. This encodes CASSTPQGDGYTF.

This chain joins TRBV13 and TRBJ1-2; a weak D match, TRBD1 (6 bases). This CDR3 is 15 amino acids long. Trimming pared 0 bases from V and 8 bases from J, leaving 16 bases between. The germline V gene encodes CDR1 PRHDT and CDR2 FYEKMQ (reference sequence). The CDR3 bases are TGTGCCAGCAGCTTAGGTCCGGGGGGCGCTGAGGGCTACACCTTC. It encodes CASSLGPGGAEGYTF.

The chain carries TRBV27 and TRBJ2-7, with TRBD1 matching over 10 bases. Germline-derived CDR1 and CDR2 are MNHEY and SMNVEV (reference sequence). V lost 8 bases to trimming and J lost 5 bases; unmatched junction nucleotides: 3. CDR3 length equals 12 residues. CDR3 nucleotide sequence: TGTGCCAGCTCCGGACAGGGGGACGAGCAGTACTTC. The encoded protein is CASSGQGDEQYF.